Each of the 20 T cell receptor beta chains below was sequenced from the same sample in a study of neurological immune-mediated disorders (dated by TCRdb to between 2017 and 2020). Libraries came from 5' RACE. Instrument on record: Illumina HiSeq 2500. The public reads were reprocessed in TCRdb via fastp at Q25 and MiXCR, keeping in-frame beta chains. Merged by CDR3 protein, the rows form single entries marked with the most common genes and DNA. In this sample the table shows about 36,000 distinct CDR3 sequences, about a tenth of which occur a single time. The ten largest make up around 7% of the sample. Sequencing input: PBMCs. These receptors were taken from a woman aged 30 to 39 with HTLV-1-associated myelopathy (HAM/TSP).

This clonotype was seen more than once but under ten times. The genes are TRBV28 and TRBJ1-1; D remains unclear. Germline V gives CDR1 MDHEN, CDR2 SYDVKM. Trimming took off 2 bases at V and 5 bases at J, with 6 bases between the two ends. The CDR3 contains 12 residues. In DNA, the CDR3 is TGTGCCAGCAGTTTACTGCATACTGAAGCTTTCTTT. Its translation is CASSLLHTEAFF.

The sample holds many counts of this clonotype. The CDR3 bases are TGTGCCATCCCTATAAAGTTACGGCGTGAAGCTTTCTTT. It translates to CAIPIKLRREAFF. The rearrangement links TRBV10-3 to TRBJ1-1; no reliable D call. In germline, CDR1 is ENHRY, CDR2 SYGVKD. The CDR3 consists of 13 residues. With 8 bases removed from V and 7 bases from J, the gap between germline ends came to 17 bases.

V is TRBV24-1 and J is TRBJ2-3; TRBD1 matches 10 bases. The CDR3 covers 17 residues. CDR1 and CDR2 (germline): KGHDR, SFDVKD. Trimming took 3 bases from V and 4 from J; bases not matched to a gene: 9. The CDR3 loop is CATSDLPGGTGADTQYF. Written as DNA, the CDR3 is TGTGCCACCAGTGATCTCCCTGGCGGGACAGGGGCAGATACGCAGTATTTT.

In this sample, this clonotype turned up many times. This sequence joins TRBV12-3 or TRBV12-4 and TRBJ2-7; 7 nucleotides match TRBD1. There are 14 residues in the CDR3. The trim removed 4 bases at V and 2 bases at J, leaving 5 bases unmatched. The CDR3 protein is CASSSQGTAYEQYF. CDR3 DNA: TGTGCCAGCAGTTCCCAAGGGACAGCCTACGAGCAGTACTTC.

The sample holds many counts of this clonotype. The chain joins TRBV7-9 to TRBJ1-1; no reliable D call. The V gene's germline CDR1 is SEHNR and CDR2 FQNEAQ (reference sequence). CDR3 size: 8 residues. The chain's CDR3 is CATTEAFF. CDR3 nucleotide sequence: TGTGCAACCACTGAAGCTTTCTTT.

This clonotype was recorded many times. This chain connects TRBV20-1 to TRBJ2-3, with 8 nucleotides matching TRBD2. Trimming cost V 6 bases and J 2 bases; bases outside gene matches: 7. The CDR3 extends over 14 amino acids. Germline CDR1 DFQATT, CDR2 SNEGSKA (reference sequence). The CDR3 protein is CSAEGSGDTDTQYF. For the CDR3, the DNA is TGCAGTGCCGAGGGTAGCGGGGACACAGATACGCAGTATTTT.

This clonotype was counted a few times. The chain uses TRBV2 and TRBJ1-4; no firm D call. This CDR3 has 11 residues. V was trimmed by 3 bases and J by 7 bases, leaving 3 bases between them. CDR1 and CDR2 (germline): SNHLY, FYNNEI. CDR3 in amino acids: CASSESEKLFF. CDR3 nucleotide sequence: TGTGCCAGCAGTGAGAGTGAAAAACTGTTTTTT.

The table lists this clonotype with many counts. The V gene is TRBV18, the J gene TRBJ1-1; D unclear. The CDR3 consists of 15 residues. Germline V gene lookup returns CDR1 KGHSH and CDR2 LQKENI. Trimming left V 6 bases short and J 4 bases short, with 18 bases between. For the CDR3, the DNA is TGTGCCAGCTCGCTATCGATATTGGTAACCACTGAAGCTTTCTTT. It encodes CASSLSILVTTEAFF.

This clonotype was seen many times. The chain couples TRBV20-1 to TRBJ2-3; unclear D gene. Trimming stripped 1 base from V and 2 bases from J, with 4 bases between. Germline V gives CDR1 DFQATT, CDR2 SNEGSKA (reference sequence). The CDR3 length is 12 residues. The CDR3 region is CSARVHTDTQYF. As DNA, the CDR3 is TGCAGTGCTAGAGTACACACAGATACGCAGTATTTT.

For this clonotype: A much larger clonotype is one base distant, so this may be a read error. The chain recombines TRBV20-1 with TRBJ2-2; D perhaps matches TRBD1 (6 bases). Germline V CDR1 and CDR2: DFQATT, SNEGSKA (reference sequence). The CDR3 is 15 amino acids. Trimming stripped 2 bases from V and 4 bases from J, with 14 bases between. The CDR3 DNA sequence: TGCAGTGCTAGAAATACAGGGCTGGGCACCGGGGAGCTGTTTTTT. It yields the protein CSARNTGLGTGELFF.

This clonotype was observed a few times. V gene TRBV5-1 combines with J gene TRBJ1-1; tentative D call: TRBD1 (6 bases). Germline values: CDR1 SGHRS, CDR2 YFSETQ. V was clipped by 4 bases and J by 11 bases, with 18 bases between them. CDR3 length: 13 residues. The CDR3: CASSTTGATGAFF. The CDR3 DNA follows: TGCGCCAGCAGCACCACGGGGGCAACAGGGGCTTTCTTT.

This clonotype has ten or more counts. V usage is TRBV27 and J usage is TRBJ2-1; no firm D call. The V and J ends lost 4 bases and 8 bases respectively, with 18 bases between them. This CDR3 comprises 15 residues. The germline CDR1 and CDR2 sequences are MNHEY and SMNVEV (reference sequence). The CDR3 reads CASSSDPVGNHEQFF. The CDR3 nucleotides read TGTGCCAGCAGTTCAGACCCAGTAGGGAACCATGAGCAGTTCTTC.

This chain links TRBV5-5 with TRBJ1-2, with D tentatively TRBD1 (6 bases). The CDR3 has 14 amino acids. In germline, CDR1 is SGHKS, CDR2 YYEKEE (reference sequence). The V end was cut by 9 bases, the J end by 1 base, with 16 bases between. This chain's CDR3 is CANKLKGGNYGYTF. The CDR3 region has the DNA TGTGCCAACAAGTTGAAGGGGGGTAACTATGGCTACACCTTC.

The chain joins TRBV20-1 to TRBJ2-1, with D tentatively TRBD2 (6 bases). Germline V gene data show CDR1 as DFQATT and CDR2 as SNEGSKA (reference sequence). V shed 7 bases and J shed 6 bases, with 19 bases lying between them. This CDR3 spans 14 amino acids. CDR3: CSVIGAGLPNEQFF. In DNA form, the CDR3 reads TGCAGTGTTATAGGCGCGGGGCTGCCCAATGAGCAGTTCTTC.

This clonotype showed up many times. This chain uses TRBV20-1 with TRBJ1-2, with 9 bases that match TRBD1. The germline CDR1 and CDR2 sequences are DFQATT and SNEGSKA (reference sequence). The CDR3 has 15 amino acids. V gave up 3 bases and J gave up 6 bases; unmatched junction bases: 11. This CDR3 is CSASEPPGTGNGYTF. The CDR3 DNA reads as TGCAGTGCTAGTGAACCTCCCGGGACAGGGAATGGCTACACCTTC.

This clonotype was observed at least ten times. Here the CDR3 DNA reads TGTGCCAGCAGCTTGCAGTGGGGGCAGGCAACTAATGAAAAACTGTTTTTT. Translation gives CASSLQWGQATNEKLFF. The chain uses TRBV5-5 and TRBJ1-4, with TRBD1 as a possible D gene (6 bases). Trimming shortened V by 1 base and J by 0 bases, and 13 bases separated the two germline ends. CDR3 length equals 17 residues. In germline, CDR1 is SGHKS, CDR2 YYEKEE (reference sequence).

At least ten counts were recorded for this clonotype. The rearrangement links TRBV7-2 to TRBJ2-7; the match to TRBD2 covers 10 bases. Germline V gene lookup returns CDR1 SGHTA and CDR2 FQGNSA. This CDR3 spans 17 amino acids. V shed 5 bases, J shed 6 bases, and the junction held 16 bases outside the gene matches. CDR3 nucleotides: TGTGCCAGCAGCCCCAGGACTAGCGGTGCTGGTCTGGGCGAGCAGTACTTC. Protein product: CASSPRTSGAGLGEQYF.

This clonotype was counted ten times or more. V usage is TRBV5-5 and J usage is TRBJ1-1; D is undetermined. The CDR3 has 12 residues. The V gene lost 7 bases and the J gene lost 1 base, with 8 bases spanning the gap. Germline-derived CDR1 and CDR2 are SGHKS and YYEKEE (reference sequence). DNA for the CDR3: TGTGCCAGCCTTACAGAGAACACTGAAGCTTTCTTT. This gives the protein CASLTENTEAFF.

Comments on this clonotype: One end of the junction does not line up with germline, which may come from a read error. The chain combines TRBV3-1 with TRBJ1-5, with unresolved D. The CDR3 is 15 amino acids. CDR1 LGHDT and CDR2 YNNKEL come from the germline V gene (reference sequence). The CDR3 region is CASSQGLISNQTQNF. As DNA, the CDR3 is TGTGCCAGCAGCCAAGGACTCATAAGCAATCAGACCCAGAATTTT.

This clonotype showed up many times. The chain uses TRBV29-1 and TRBJ2-6; D not certain. This CDR3 is 13 amino acids long. Trimming left V 4 bases short and J 1 base short, with 5 bases between. Germline V gene lookup returns CDR1 SQVTM and CDR2 ANQGSEA. CDR3: CSVVGSGANVLTF. CDR3 DNA: TGCAGCGTTGTTGGGTCTGGGGCCAACGTCCTGACTTTC. Drawing the rest from reference TRBV29-1 and TRBJ2-6, the complete variable domain is SAVISQKPSRDICQRGTSLTIQCQVDSQVTMMFWYRQQPGQSLTLIATANQGSEATYESGFVIDKFPISRPNLTFSTLTVSNMSPEDSSIYLCSVVGSGANVLTFGAGSRLTVL.